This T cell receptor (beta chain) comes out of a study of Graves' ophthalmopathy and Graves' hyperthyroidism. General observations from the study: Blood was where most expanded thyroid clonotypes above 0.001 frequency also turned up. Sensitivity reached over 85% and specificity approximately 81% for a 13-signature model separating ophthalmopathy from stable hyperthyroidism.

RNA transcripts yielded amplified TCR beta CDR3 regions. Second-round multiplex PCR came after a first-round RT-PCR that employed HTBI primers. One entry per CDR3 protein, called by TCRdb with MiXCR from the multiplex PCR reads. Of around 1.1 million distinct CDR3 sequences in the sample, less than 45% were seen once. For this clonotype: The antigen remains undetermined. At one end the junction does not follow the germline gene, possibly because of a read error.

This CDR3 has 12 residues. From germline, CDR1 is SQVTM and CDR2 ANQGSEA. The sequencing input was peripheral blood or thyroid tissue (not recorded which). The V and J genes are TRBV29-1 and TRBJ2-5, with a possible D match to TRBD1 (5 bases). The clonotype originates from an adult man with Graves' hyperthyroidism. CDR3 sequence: CSVSGREETQNF. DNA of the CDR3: TGCAGCGTTTCGGGCAGGGAAGAGACCCAGAACTTC.